The 25 T cell receptor beta chains below come from one sample, sequenced in a study of yellow fever vaccine responses in identical twins (dated by TCRdb to the late 2010s). Libraries were constructed by RT-PCR. For sequencing, an Illumina HiSeq 2500 was employed. TCRdb redid the processing of the public reads, applying fastp at Q25 and MiXCR, and retained in-frame beta chains. Every distinct CDR3 protein forms one entry, paired with its most common genes and DNA. This sample gives around 2,000 distinct CDR3 sequences in total; approximately 78% of them show up just once. More than 6% of the sample goes to the ten largest clones. The sequences come from T cells from blood (PBMCs), unsorted or a sorted subset (not recorded which), collected before or after yellow fever vaccination (not recorded which). The receptor set was obtained from a woman aged 18 to 35 who received the yellow fever vaccine. Donor details come from another sample of the same person, matched by shared clones.

Regarding this clonotype: The conserved final phenylalanine or tryptophan is absent from the CDR3, which likely points to a read error. It is unclear where the CDR3 begins or ends on the DNA, so no DNA is shown, and the CDR3 is as TCRdb lists it. This chain joins TRBV12-3 or TRBV12-4 and TRBJ2-7; the table's D call of TRBD1 was not tested on the DNA. The CDR3 spans 12 residues, counting both ends. This chain's CDR3 is CASSLGGRGAAY.

This chain links TRBV10-3 with TRBJ1-3, with D hard to call. Trimming removed 0 bases at V and 0 bases at J, with 12 bases between. The CDR3 covers 17 residues. Germline CDR1 is ENHRY and CDR2 is SYGVKD. CDR3 in amino acids: CAISESGRRISGNTIYF. The CDR3 nucleotides read TGTGCCATCAGTGAGTCTGGCAGGAGGATCTCTGGAAACACCATATATTTT.

The CDR3 is CSARGGSSTGELFF. The CDR3 coding sequence is TGCAGTGCTAGGGGGGGGTCGAGCACCGGGGAGCTGTTTTTT. The J gene is TRBJ2-2, the V gene TRBV20-1; 7 nucleotides line up with TRBD2. Germline V gives CDR1 DFQATT, CDR2 SNEGSKA (reference sequence). The CDR3 is made up of 14 amino acids. The J segment lost 4 bases and the V segment lost 3 bases, leaving 5 bases of the junction unmatched.

The chain combines TRBV11-3 with TRBJ2-1; 8 nucleotides agree with TRBD2. The CDR3 spans 17 residues. CDR1 SGHNT and CDR2 YENEEA come from the germline V gene. V shed 1 base and J 4 bases; nucleotides not matched to a gene: 9. The CDR3 DNA sequence: TGTGCCAGCAGCTTAGTGGTCGCGGGGGGCATTTACAATGAGCAGTTCTTC. This translates into CASSLVVAGGIYNEQFF.

This clonotype was detected only once. The chain uses TRBV19 and TRBJ2-1, with a weak D call TRBD1 (6 bases). The V and J ends lost 4 bases and 6 bases respectively, with 10 bases between them. This CDR3 is built from 13 residues. The germline V gene has CDR1 LNHDA and CDR2 SQIVND (reference sequence). DNA for the CDR3: TGTGCCAGTAGTAGTACAGGGCTCAATGAGCAGTTCTTC. Protein sequence: CASSSTGLNEQFF.

The chain uses TRBV12-3 or TRBV12-4 and TRBJ2-1, with D possibly being TRBD1 or TRBD2 (5 bases each). The CDR3 totals 13 residues. V was clipped by 6 bases and J by 7 bases, with 13 bases between them. The CDR3 sequence: CASRNGDRNEQFF. As DNA, the CDR3 is TGTGCCAGCAGAAACGGGGACCGTAATGAGCAGTTCTTC.

V is TRBV7-9 and J is TRBJ2-2, with 9 bases fitting TRBD1. Looked up from germline, CDR1 is SEHNR and CDR2 is FQNEAQ (reference sequence). CDR3 size: 16 residues. Germline trimming cut 5 bases from V and 5 bases from J; bases unmatched to any gene: 9. The CDR3 DNA is TGTGCCAGCAGCACGGGACAGGGAGAAAGGACCGGGGAGCTGTTTTTT. It codes for CASSTGQGERTGELFF. Filled out from reference TRBV7-9 and TRBJ2-2, the complete variable domain reads DTGVSQNPRHKITKRGQNVTFRCDPISEHNRLYWYRQTLGQGPEFLTYFQNEAQLEKSRLLSDRFSAERPKGSFSTLEIQRTEQGDSAMYLCASSTGQGERTGELFFGEGSRLTVL.

V gene TRBV24-1 combines with J gene TRBJ2-1; 7 nucleotides match TRBD2. Germline-derived CDR1 and CDR2 are KGHDR and SFDVKD. This CDR3 is 14 amino acids long. V dropped 12 bases and J dropped 0; count of bases not matched to a gene: 7. The CDR3 sequence: CAVASGYSYNEQFF. In DNA form, the CDR3 reads TGTGCCGTCGCTAGCGGCTACTCCTACAATGAGCAGTTCTTC.

The V and J genes are TRBV11-1 and TRBJ1-4, with 7 bases identical to TRBD1. The CDR3 totals 15 residues. J gave up 4 bases and V 5 bases, and 7 bases lay outside the gene matches. Germline values: CDR1 SGHAT, CDR2 FQDESV (reference sequence). CDR3 protein: CASSLTGTDNEKLFF. The DNA of the CDR3 is TGTGCCAGCAGCCTAACCGGGACAGATAATGAAAAACTGTTTTTT.

V gene TRBV27 combines with J gene TRBJ2-7; D remains ambiguous. CDR1 and CDR2 from the germline V gene are MNHEY and SMNVEV (reference sequence). This CDR3 is 12 amino acids long. Trimming stripped 8 bases from V and 0 bases from J, with 8 bases between. In nucleotides, the CDR3 is TGTGCCAGCGGCGGCCGCTCCTACGAGCAGTACTTC. As protein: CASGGRSYEQYF.

The chain uses TRBV12-3 or TRBV12-4 and TRBJ2-3; maybe TRBD2 (5 bases). The CDR3 totals 17 residues. V lost 7 bases, J lost 8 bases, and 28 bases lay in between. The CDR3 nucleotides are TGTGCCAGCACAAAACCTCGGAGCCCAAGAGGGCGTGGTACGCAGTATTTT. It is translated as CASTKPRSPRGRGTQYF.

The chain employs TRBV4-1 and TRBJ2-2; D gene uncertain. The CDR3 has 17 amino acids. Germline CDR1 and CDR2: MGHRA and YSYEKL. V shed 3 bases and J shed 0 bases, with 14 bases lying between them. CDR3 region: CASSHPVADPNTGELFF. The CDR3 nucleotides are TGCGCCAGCAGCCATCCCGTGGCGGATCCGAACACCGGGGAGCTGTTTTTT.

CDR3 sequence reads: CASSVGLAGPQFF. CDR3 bases: TGTGCCAGCAGCGTAGGACTAGCGGGGCCACAGTTCTTC. This chain joins TRBV9 and TRBJ2-1, with 11 bases aligning to TRBD2. The CDR3 is 13 amino acids. J gave up 13 bases and V 0 bases, and 3 bases lay outside the gene matches. Germline loops: CDR1 SGDLS, CDR2 YYNGEE.

This chain connects TRBV2 to TRBJ2-1, with unresolved D. The CDR3 length is 13 residues. Germline V gene data show CDR1 as SNHLY and CDR2 as FYNNEI. Trimming cost V 1 base and J 5 bases, with 6 bases left between them. The CDR3 region is CASSEGENNEQFF. The DNA of the CDR3 is TGTGCCAGCAGTGAAGGAGAGAACAATGAGCAGTTCTTC.

The rearrangement joins TRBV5-5 to TRBJ1-5; no reliable D call. CDR3 size: 13 residues. Germline CDR1 reads SGHKS; CDR2 reads YYEKEE (reference sequence). V lost 0 bases and J 4 bases, leaving 5 bases between the germline ends. CDR3 sequence: CASSLDGNQPQHF. DNA for the CDR3: TGTGCCAGCAGCTTGGACGGGAATCAGCCCCAGCATTTT.

The V gene is TRBV11-1, the J gene TRBJ2-3, with D unclear. The CDR3 is 13 residues long. V lost 5 bases and J lost 0, with 6 bases in between. The germline gives CDR1 SGHAT, CDR2 FQDESV (reference sequence). CDR3 protein: CASSLSSTDTQYF. The CDR3 DNA follows: TGTGCCAGCAGCCTCTCAAGCACAGATACGCAGTATTTT.

V and J are TRBV6-2 or TRBV6-3 and TRBJ1-4; no firm D call. Germline CDR1 MNHEY, CDR2 SVGEGT. The CDR3 runs to 15 residues. V lost 3 bases and J lost 0, with 8 bases in between. The CDR3 protein is CASSYRVTTNEKLFF. Here the CDR3 DNA reads TGTGCCAGCAGTTATCGAGTAACAACTAATGAAAAACTGTTTTTT.

For the CDR3, the DNA is TGCAGCGACCTCAGGGGTGCCTACAATGAGCAGTTCTTC. Protein: CSDLRGAYNEQFF. This rearrangement joins TRBV29-1 to TRBJ2-1; tentatively, D is TRBD1 (6 bases). CDR1 is SQVTM, CDR2 ANQGSEA, per germline. This CDR3 region has 13 residues. Trimming took off 7 bases at V and 2 bases at J, with 12 bases between the two ends.

V is TRBV15 and J is TRBJ1-5; the D is unclear. Between the trimmed V and J ends, which lost 0 bases and 0 bases, there was a span of 6 bases. The CDR3 totals 15 residues. Germline assignment: CDR1 LNHNV and CDR2 YYDKDF (reference sequence). The CDR3: CATSREAGSNQPQHF. The CDR3 nucleotides read TGTGCCACCAGCAGAGAGGCGGGTAGCAATCAGCCCCAGCATTTT.

The rearrangement links TRBV19 to TRBJ2-2; D is perhaps TRBD2 (5 bases). Germline CDR1 is LNHDA and CDR2 is SQIVND (reference sequence). The CDR3 runs to 13 residues. The V gene lost 3 bases and the J gene lost 3 bases, with 5 bases spanning the gap. The CDR3 DNA follows: TGTGCCAGTAGTATGAGGGACACCGGGGAGCTGTTTTTT. Amino acids: CASSMRDTGELFF.

The chain links TRBV7-7 to TRBJ1-5; D call uncertain. V was pared by 4 bases and J by 7 bases, with 11 bases between. There are 13 residues in the CDR3. Germline assignment: CDR1 SSHAT and CDR2 FNYEAQ (reference sequence). CDR3 residues: CASSSGAGQPQHF. CDR3 coding DNA: TGTGCCAGCAGCTCGGGAGCTGGGCAGCCCCAGCATTTT.

This clonotype has just a few counts. The chain is built from TRBV11-3 and TRBJ2-1; TRBD2 agrees at 8 bases. V trimming: 5 bases; J trimming: 8 bases; junction bases outside the gene matches: 11. Germline lookup yields CDR1 SGHNT and CDR2 YENEEA. The CDR3 loop spans 15 amino acids. The CDR3 DNA follows: TGTGCCAGCAGCGGCAGTAGCGGGACCATGGATGAGCAGTTCTTC. Its protein product is CASSGSSGTMDEQFF.

DNA for the CDR3: TGCAGTGCTAGAGATTGGACAGAAAAAGAAGAGACCCAGTACTTC. Translated: CSARDWTEKEETQYF. V is TRBV20-1 and J is TRBJ2-5, with a weak D call TRBD1 (6 bases). The CDR3 has 15 residues. From germline, CDR1 is DFQATT and CDR2 SNEGSKA (reference sequence). Trimming left V 0 bases short and J 3 bases short, with 14 bases between.

The chain has TRBV6-4 and TRBJ2-3; 8 bases agree with TRBD2. Germline loops: CDR1 MRHNA, CDR2 SNTAGT. Losses at the gene ends were 4 bases for V and 1 base for J; bases not matched to a gene: 10. The CDR3 extends over 17 amino acids. CDR3 sequence (DNA): TGTGCCAGCAGTGTTTCGCGGGAGGTTGCTGGCACAGATACGCAGTATTTT. The encoded protein is CASSVSREVAGTDTQYF.

The chain is built from TRBV7-8 and TRBJ1-6, with no clear D. V was cut by 2 bases and J by 6 bases, with 11 bases left in between. The germline CDR1 and CDR2 sequences are SGHVS and FQNEAQ. The CDR3 contains 15 residues. The CDR3 protein is CASSLSRPINSPLHF. The CDR3 nucleotides are TGTGCCAGCAGCTTATCACGACCAATTAATTCACCCCTCCACTTT.